Each of the 3 T cell receptor beta chains below was sequenced from the same sample in a study of blood T cell repertoires in COVID-19. Measured with immunoSEQ multiplex PCR; TCRdb has only the in-frame clones, and not every one. There are 20,000 or so clones in the sample; around 92% occur only once, and around 3% lies in the top ten. The sequenced sample consisted of peripheral blood. The origin of the receptors is an older woman with active COVID-19.

V is TRBV5-4 and J is TRBJ2-5; 7 bases are a match to TRBD2. The germline gives CDR1 SGHNT, CDR2 YYREEE (reference sequence). The V segment lost 7 bases and the J segment 3 bases; nucleotides outside the gene matches: 9. There are 14 residues in the CDR3. DNA for the CDR3: TGTGCCAGCCGGGCGTGGAGCGGGAAAGAGACCCAGTACTTC. Residues: CASRAWSGKETQYF.

V is TRBV5-4 and J is TRBJ1-2; the D is unclear. The V gene's germline CDR1 is SGHNT and CDR2 YYREEE (reference sequence). The CDR3 is 15 amino acids. V was shortened by 4 bases and J by 4 bases, with 17 bases between the two germline ends. CDR3 bases: TGTGCCAGCAGCCCAACGAGCGTAGGAATCTATGGCTACACCTTC. Its protein is CASSPTSVGIYGYTF. Based on the CDR3 plus reference TRBV5-4 and TRBJ1-2, the full variable domain is ETGVTQSPTHLIKTRGQQVTLRCSSQSGHNTVSWYQQALGQGPQFIFQYYREEENGRGNFPPRFSGLQFPNYSSELNVNALELDDSALYLCASSPTSVGIYGYTFGSGTRLTVV.

J is TRBJ2-7 and V is TRBV28; unclear D gene. Germline-derived CDR1 and CDR2 are MDHEN and SYDVKM. CDR3 length: 15 amino acids. V was clipped by 2 bases and J by 5 bases, with 16 bases between them. This CDR3 is CASSLPARSDNEQYF. The CDR3 bases are TGTGCCAGCAGTTTACCCGCGAGGAGCGATAACGAGCAGTACTTC. Drawing the rest from reference TRBV28 and TRBJ2-7, the complete variable domain is DVKVTQSSRYLVKRTGEKVFLECVQDMDHENMFWYRQDPGLGLRLIYFSYDVKMKEKGDIPEGYSVSREKKERFSLILESASTNQTSMYLCASSLPARSDNEQYFGPGTRLTVT.